Listed below are T cell receptor beta chains from one sample, sequenced in a study of T cells in Graves' hyperthyroidism and ophthalmopathy. TCRdb reprocessed the multiplex PCR reads via MiXCR and lists one record per CDR3 protein. The table has 250,000 to 350,000 distinct CDR3 sequences, more than 15% seen once. The sequencing sample was made of blood. The receptors were gathered from a woman aged 55-69 years with Graves' ophthalmopathy. CDR3s include the opening cysteine and the closing phenylalanine or tryptophan. A D gene is named only where the DNA matches it firmly. Expanded clones are given a class, and other clones once, few, many or no size at all.

CDR3nt: TGTGCCAGCAGGCGGCCAGGGGCTAGCAATCAGCCCCAGCATTTT
CDR3aa: CASRRPGASNQPQHF
j_gene: TRBJ1-5
abundance: many
v_gene: TRBV2
d_gene: .

CDR3nt: TGTGCCAGCAGGGTACAACAGGGTGTTGAAGCTTTCTTT
CDR3aa: CASRVQQGVEAFF
j_gene: TRBJ1-1
abundance: many
v_gene: TRBV6-1
d_gene: .

CDR3nt: TGTGCCAGCAGCCCCCTGGGCCAGCAGGCCGAAGCTTTCTTT
CDR3aa: CASSPLGQQAEAFF
j_gene: TRBJ1-1
abundance: many
v_gene: TRBV3-1
d_gene: .

CDR3nt: TGTGCCAGCAGTTTAATAGGAGGGCCTGGAAACACCATATATTTT
CDR3aa: CASSLIGGPGNTIYF
j_gene: TRBJ1-3
abundance: many
v_gene: TRBV27
d_gene: .

CDR3nt: TGCGCCAGCAGTGAGCCGGACAGAAGAAGAGAAAAACTGTTTTTT
CDR3aa: CASSEPDRRREKLFF
j_gene: TRBJ1-4
abundance: few
v_gene: TRBV10-2
d_gene: .

CDR3nt: TGTGCCAGCAGTTCAATCCGGACCTTCACAGATACGCAGTATTTT
CDR3aa: CASSSIRTFTDTQYF
j_gene: TRBJ2-3
abundance: many
v_gene: TRBV12-3/TRBV12-4
d_gene: .

CDR3nt: TGTGCCAGCAGTTTATCGGCCCAGGGGGTTTACAATGAGCAGTTCTTC
CDR3aa: CASSLSAQGVYNEQFF
j_gene: TRBJ2-1
abundance: few
v_gene: TRBV27
d_gene: TRBD1

CDR3nt: TGTGCCAGCAGGGGGGCAGGGAATCAGCTCCAGCATTTT
CDR3aa: CASRGAGNQLQHF
j_gene: TRBJ1-5
abundance: .
v_gene: TRBV12-3/TRBV12-4
d_gene: .

CDR3nt: TGTGCCAGCAGTGAACCAGGGTTAACTAATGAAAAACTGTTTTTT
CDR3aa: CASSEPGLTNEKLFF
j_gene: TRBJ1-4
abundance: many
v_gene: TRBV6-1
d_gene: .

CDR3nt: TGTGCCATCAGACAGTATAATGAGCAGTTCTTC
CDR3aa: CAIRQYNEQFF
j_gene: TRBJ2-1
abundance: .
v_gene: TRBV10-3
d_gene: .

CDR3nt: TGTGCCAGCTCACCCGGGCTCCGGACCAATGAGCAGTTCTTC
CDR3aa: CASSPGLRTNEQFF
j_gene: TRBJ2-1
abundance: .
v_gene: TRBV18
d_gene: .

CDR3nt: TGTGCCAGCAGCTTAACCTACACAGATACGCAGTATTTT
CDR3aa: CASSLTYTDTQYF
j_gene: TRBJ2-3
abundance: .
v_gene: TRBV11-3
d_gene: .

CDR3nt: TGTGCCTGGAGCTCGAACACTGGAAACACCATATATTTT
CDR3aa: CAWSSNTGNTIYF
j_gene: TRBJ1-3
abundance: many
v_gene: TRBV30
d_gene: .

CDR3nt: TGCAGTGCTGCCCGGGACTCGATACAAGAGACCCAGTACTTC
CDR3aa: CSAARDSIQETQYF
j_gene: TRBJ2-5
abundance: many
v_gene: TRBV20-1
d_gene: .

CDR3nt: TGCAGTGCTTCGAAGCCATCGGGGGGCTACACCTTC
CDR3aa: CSASKPSGGYTF
j_gene: TRBJ1-2
abundance: few
v_gene: TRBV20-1
d_gene: .

CDR3nt: TGTGCCATCAGTCGTAAGGGGAGTAGCGACGAGCAGTACTTC
CDR3aa: CAISRKGSSDEQYF
j_gene: TRBJ2-7
abundance: .
v_gene: TRBV10-3
d_gene: .

CDR3nt: TGCAGTGCTAGTCCCTGGGGGGAACAGGGGGCCACGGGGAGAAACACCATATATTTT
CDR3aa: CSASPWGEQGATGRNTIYF
j_gene: TRBJ1-3
abundance: .
v_gene: TRBV20-1
d_gene: TRBD1

CDR3nt: TGTGCCAGTAGTACGCAGGGCCGATTCTACGAGCAGTACTTC
CDR3aa: CASSTQGRFYEQYF
j_gene: TRBJ2-7
abundance: .
v_gene: TRBV19
d_gene: .

CDR3nt: TGTGCCAGCAGTCCATTCGACAGGGTTAATGGCTACACCTTC
CDR3aa: CASSPFDRVNGYTF
j_gene: TRBJ1-2
abundance: many
v_gene: TRBV27
d_gene: TRBD1

CDR3nt: TGTGCCAGCAGTGGGGGCTCAAGCTCCTACAATGAGCAGTTCTTC
CDR3aa: CASSGGSSSYNEQFF
j_gene: TRBJ2-1
abundance: many
v_gene: TRBV2
d_gene: .

CDR3nt: TGTGCCAGCAGCCTGAGGTTGAGTTACGAGCAGTACTTC
CDR3aa: CASSLRLSYEQYF
j_gene: TRBJ2-7
abundance: few
v_gene: TRBV2
d_gene: .

CDR3nt: TGCGCCAGCAGCTACGGGACTTCCGAGGATACGCAGTATTTT
CDR3aa: CASSYGTSEDTQYF
j_gene: TRBJ2-3
abundance: many
v_gene: TRBV5-1
d_gene: .

CDR3nt: TGTGCCAGCTCACCTCCAGGGGCGAAGGGAGAAAAACTGTTTTTT
CDR3aa: CASSPPGAKGEKLFF
j_gene: TRBJ1-4
abundance: many
v_gene: TRBV18
d_gene: .

CDR3nt: TGCAGCGTTGCGGGGAGGGACGGGATGGGCACTGAAGCTTTCTTT
CDR3aa: CSVAGRDGMGTEAFF
j_gene: TRBJ1-1
abundance: many
v_gene: TRBV29-1
d_gene: .

CDR3nt: TGTGCCAGTAGTATGACAGAAGCTTACACCGGGGAGCTGTTTTTT
CDR3aa: CASSMTEAYTGELFF
j_gene: TRBJ2-2
abundance: few
v_gene: TRBV19
d_gene: .

CDR3nt: TGTGCCATCACCCCATCGAATTGGTATGGCTACACCTTC
CDR3aa: CAITPSNWYGYTF
j_gene: TRBJ1-2
abundance: many
v_gene: TRBV10-3
d_gene: .

CDR3nt: TGCAGTGCTAGGGGGGACACCCTCTACAATGAGCAGTTCTTC
CDR3aa: CSARGDTLYNEQFF
j_gene: TRBJ2-1
abundance: many
v_gene: TRBV20-1
d_gene: .

CDR3nt: TGTGCCACCAGCAGAGTGGTTGGCAGACATCAGCCCCAGCATTTT
CDR3aa: CATSRVVGRHQPQHF
j_gene: TRBJ1-5
abundance: many
v_gene: TRBV15
d_gene: .

CDR3nt: TGTGCCAGCAGCTTGGGACTAGCGGGGGGTATGGTTGAGCAGTTCTTC
CDR3aa: CASSLGLAGGMVEQFF
j_gene: TRBJ2-1
abundance: .
v_gene: TRBV5-6
d_gene: TRBD2

CDR3nt: TGCGCCAGCAGCCTTAGAACCGACGCGAACACTGAAGCTTTCTTT
CDR3aa: CASSLRTDANTEAFF
j_gene: TRBJ1-1
abundance: few
v_gene: TRBV4-3
d_gene: .

CDR3nt: TGTGCCATCAGTGAGTCTTCCGGGACAGGGATTTTTGGCTACACCTTC
CDR3aa: CAISESSGTGIFGYTF
j_gene: TRBJ1-2
abundance: .
v_gene: TRBV10-3
d_gene: TRBD1

CDR3nt: TGCAGTTCCCTTCTAGGCGGGAGGGAGACCCAGTACTTC
CDR3aa: CSSLLGGRETQYF
j_gene: TRBJ2-5
abundance: many
v_gene: TRBV20-1
d_gene: TRBD2

CDR3nt: TGTGCCAGCAGTCCCGGAAGGATTAGCAATCAGCCCCAGCATTTT
CDR3aa: CASSPGRISNQPQHF
j_gene: TRBJ1-5
abundance: .
v_gene: TRBV6-2/TRBV6-3
d_gene: .

CDR3nt: TGTGCCAGCAGCTACCCCCGGGACAGAAAAAACATTCAGTACTTC
CDR3aa: CASSYPRDRKNIQYF
j_gene: TRBJ2-4
abundance: .
v_gene: TRBV7-3
d_gene: TRBD1

CDR3nt: TGTGCCAGCAGCCCCCTGGGAGCGGGGGGTTACAATGAGCAGTTCTTC
CDR3aa: CASSPLGAGGYNEQFF
j_gene: TRBJ2-1
abundance: few
v_gene: TRBV3-1
d_gene: TRBD2

CDR3nt: TGCAGTGCCTCTTCCATCGGCAGCCCAAACCAGCCCCAGCATTTT
CDR3aa: CSASSIGSPNQPQHF
j_gene: TRBJ1-5
abundance: .
v_gene: TRBV20-1
d_gene: .

CDR3nt: TGTGCCAGCACCTACAGCTACTCTGGAAACACCATATATTTT
CDR3aa: CASTYSYSGNTIYF
j_gene: TRBJ1-3
abundance: .
v_gene: TRBV7-9
d_gene: .

CDR3nt: TGTGCCAGCACCCTCGGGGCGGGAAGCTACAATGAGCAGTTCTTC
CDR3aa: CASTLGAGSYNEQFF
j_gene: TRBJ2-1
abundance: many
v_gene: TRBV6-1
d_gene: .

CDR3nt: TGCAGTGCTAGAGGGTCCCGGAAGCGGGAGGAGGGGGTTCGTCTCCAAGAGACCCAGTACTTC
CDR3aa: CSARGSRKREEGVRLQETQYF
j_gene: TRBJ2-5
abundance: few
v_gene: TRBV20-1
d_gene: TRBD2

CDR3nt: TGTGCCAGCTTGACATCTGGGGCCAACGTCCTGACTTTC
CDR3aa: CASLTSGANVLTF
j_gene: TRBJ2-6
abundance: many
v_gene: TRBV28
d_gene: .

CDR3nt: TGTGCCAGCAGTGTAGGGACAGTTCGGGGCAATCAGCCCCAGCATTTT
CDR3aa: CASSVGTVRGNQPQHF
j_gene: TRBJ1-5
abundance: .
v_gene: TRBV2
d_gene: TRBD1

CDR3nt: TGTGCCAGCAGCACTGGGGTTAACTATGGCTACACCTTC
CDR3aa: CASSTGVNYGYTF
j_gene: TRBJ1-2
abundance: many
v_gene: TRBV11-2
d_gene: .

CDR3nt: TGTGCCAGTAGTATCCCCTCGACGCTCGGGTACAATCAGCCCCAGCATTTT
CDR3aa: CASSIPSTLGYNQPQHF
j_gene: TRBJ1-5
abundance: .
v_gene: TRBV19
d_gene: .

CDR3nt: TGTGCCAGCAGTTACACTAGCTCATATTACAATGAGCAGTTCTTC
CDR3aa: CASSYTSSYYNEQFF
j_gene: TRBJ2-1
abundance: few
v_gene: TRBV6-6
d_gene: .

CDR3nt: TGTGCCAGCAGAGGACTAGCGGGGGCCAATGAGCAGTTCTTC
CDR3aa: CASRGLAGANEQFF
j_gene: TRBJ2-1
abundance: many
v_gene: TRBV2
d_gene: TRBD2

CDR3nt: TGTGCCAGCAGTCCGACAGGGGTAGAGACCCAGTACTTC
CDR3aa: CASSPTGVETQYF
j_gene: TRBJ2-5
abundance: many
v_gene: TRBV27
d_gene: TRBD1

CDR3nt: TGTGCCAGTAGTCTCGGACAGGGGCCCTTCCTGATCAATCAGCCCCAGCATTTT
CDR3aa: CASSLGQGPFLINQPQHF
j_gene: TRBJ1-5
abundance: few
v_gene: TRBV7-2
d_gene: TRBD1